This T cell receptor (beta chain) was sequenced during a study of T cells in Graves' hyperthyroidism and ophthalmopathy. Study-wide background: Any treatment followed the collection of peripheral blood at initial diagnosis. Study-wide findings and caveats: Also found in blood were most expanded thyroid clonotypes above 0.001. From stable hyperthyroidism, ophthalmopathy was separated by a 13 V-J model.

From approximately 9.1 ml of fresh peripheral blood, PBMCs were isolated. Regions amplified from RNA transcripts were the TCR beta CDR3 regions. The primer set for the first-round RT-PCR of the TCR CDR3 was HTBI. TCRdb independently ran MiXCR on the multiplex PCR reads; one entry per CDR3 protein. The sample lists hundreds of thousands of distinct CDR3 sequences, about 15% seen once, with roughly an eighth in the top ten. This clonotype was found many times. Its antigen is still unknown. Sample: blood. This receptor was obtained from a man aged 18-30 years with Graves' ophthalmopathy.

CDR3 nucleotide sequence: TGCAGTGCTAGAGATCGTGGAATGGGACTAGCGGGAGGCAGCTCCTACAATGAGCAGTTCTTC. Protein product: CSARDRGMGLAGGSSYNEQFF. V is TRBV20-1 and J is TRBJ2-1; 15 nucleotides align to TRBD2. CDR1 is DFQATT, CDR2 SNEGSKA, per germline (reference sequence). Trimming removed 0 bases from V and 0 bases from J; junction bases left unmatched: 12. The CDR3 totals 21 residues.